The clone carrying this TCR beta chain was picked up one time. V was cut by 1 base and J by 7 bases, with 11 bases left in between. The germline V gene encodes CDR1 GTSNPN and CDR2 SVGIG (reference sequence). The CDR3 length is 13 residues. The method was immunoSEQ multiplex PCR; TCRdb's version includes in-frame clones alone and lacks a portion of them. The table includes about 50,000 clones, more than 80% detected once. The data belong to a study of T cell changes during pregnancy in multiple sclerosis. The source is a female donor with multiple sclerosis, enrolled in a pregnancy study. Sample: CD4+ T cells from peripheral blood mononuclear cells, taken before pregnancy. The chain couples TRBV30 to TRBJ1-5, with no clear D. CDR3 protein: CAWSGTGTQPQHF. DNA of the CDR3: TGTGCCTGGAGTGGGACGGGAACGCAGCCCCAGCATTTT.